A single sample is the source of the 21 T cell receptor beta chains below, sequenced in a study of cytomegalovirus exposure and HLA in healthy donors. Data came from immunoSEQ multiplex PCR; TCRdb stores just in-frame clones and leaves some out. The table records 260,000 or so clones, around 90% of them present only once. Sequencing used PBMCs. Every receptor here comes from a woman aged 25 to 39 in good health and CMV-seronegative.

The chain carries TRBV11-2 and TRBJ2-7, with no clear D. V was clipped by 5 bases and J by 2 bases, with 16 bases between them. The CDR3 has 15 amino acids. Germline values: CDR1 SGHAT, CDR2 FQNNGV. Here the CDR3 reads CASSPQRHATYEQYF. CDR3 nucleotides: TGTGCCAGCAGCCCACAAAGGCACGCTACCTACGAGCAGTACTTC. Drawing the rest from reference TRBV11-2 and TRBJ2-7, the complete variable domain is EAGVAQSPRYKIIEKRQSVAFWCNPISGHATLYWYQQILGQGPKLLIQFQNNGVVDDSQLPKDRFSAERLKGVDSTLKIQPAKLEDSAVYLCASSPQRHATYEQYFGPGTRLTVT.

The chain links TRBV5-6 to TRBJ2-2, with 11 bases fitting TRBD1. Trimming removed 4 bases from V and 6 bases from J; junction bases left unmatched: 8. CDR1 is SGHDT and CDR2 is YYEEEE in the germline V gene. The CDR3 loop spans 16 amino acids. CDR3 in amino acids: CASSQDRGRYAGELFF. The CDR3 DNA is TGTGCCAGCAGCCAGGACAGGGGGCGTTACGCCGGGGAGCTGTTTTTT.

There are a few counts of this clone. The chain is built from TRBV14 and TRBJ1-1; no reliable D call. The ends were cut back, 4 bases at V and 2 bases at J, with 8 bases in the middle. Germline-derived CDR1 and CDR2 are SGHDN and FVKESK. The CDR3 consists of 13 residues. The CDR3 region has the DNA TGTGCCAGCAGCCCCTTATCCAACACTGAAGCTTTCTTT. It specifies CASSPLSNTEAFF.

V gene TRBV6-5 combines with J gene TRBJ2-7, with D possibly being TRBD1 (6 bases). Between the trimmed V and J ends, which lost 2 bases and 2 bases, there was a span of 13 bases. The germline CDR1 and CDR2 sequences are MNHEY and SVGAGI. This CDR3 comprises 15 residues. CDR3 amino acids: CASSYKQQGTYEQYF. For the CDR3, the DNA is TGTGCCAGCAGTTACAAGCAACAGGGTACCTACGAGCAGTACTTC.

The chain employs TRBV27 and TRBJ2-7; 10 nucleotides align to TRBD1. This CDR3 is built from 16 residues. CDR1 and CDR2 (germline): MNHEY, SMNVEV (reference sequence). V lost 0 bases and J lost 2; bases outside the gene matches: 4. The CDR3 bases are TGTGCCAGCAGTTTATCGTCGGGGACAGGGGCCTACGAGCAGTACTTC. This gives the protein CASSLSSGTGAYEQYF.

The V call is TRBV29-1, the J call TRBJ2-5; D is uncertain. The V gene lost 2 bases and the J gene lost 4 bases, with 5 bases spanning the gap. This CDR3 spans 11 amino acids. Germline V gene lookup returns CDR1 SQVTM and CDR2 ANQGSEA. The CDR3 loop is CSVEFGETQYF. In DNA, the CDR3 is TGCAGCGTTGAATTCGGAGAGACCCAGTACTTC. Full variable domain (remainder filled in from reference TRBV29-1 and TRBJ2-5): SAVISQKPSRDICQRGTSLTIQCQVDSQVTMMFWYRQQPGQSLTLIATANQGSEATYESGFVIDKFPISRPNLTFSTLTVSNMSPEDSSIYLCSVEFGETQYFGPGTRLLVL.

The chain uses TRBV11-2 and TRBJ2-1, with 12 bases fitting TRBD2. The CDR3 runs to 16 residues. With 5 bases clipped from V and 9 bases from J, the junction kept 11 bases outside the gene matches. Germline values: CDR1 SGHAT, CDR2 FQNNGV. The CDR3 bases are TGTGCCAGCAGCGTATCAGCTAGCGGGAGGGCCGGTGAGCAGTTCTTC. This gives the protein CASSVSASGRAGEQFF.

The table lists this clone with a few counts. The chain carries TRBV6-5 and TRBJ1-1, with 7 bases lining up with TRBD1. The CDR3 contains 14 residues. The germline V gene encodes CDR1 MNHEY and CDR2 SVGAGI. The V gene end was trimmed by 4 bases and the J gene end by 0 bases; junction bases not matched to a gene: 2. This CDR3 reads CASSLGQMNTEAFF. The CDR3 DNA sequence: TGTGCCAGCAGTTTGGGACAGATGAACACTGAAGCTTTCTTT.

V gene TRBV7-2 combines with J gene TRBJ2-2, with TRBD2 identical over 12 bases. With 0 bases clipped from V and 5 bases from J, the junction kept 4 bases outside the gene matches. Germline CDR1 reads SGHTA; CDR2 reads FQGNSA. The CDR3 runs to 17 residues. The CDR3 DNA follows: TGTGCCAGCAGCTTAGCCCGGACTAGCGGGAAAACCGGGGAGCTGTTTTTT. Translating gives CASSLARTSGKTGELFF. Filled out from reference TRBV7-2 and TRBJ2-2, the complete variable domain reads GAGVSQSPSNKVTEKGKDVELRCDPISGHTALYWYRQSLGQGLEFLIYFQGNSAPDKSGLPSDRFSAERTGGSVSTLTIQRTQQEDSAVYLCASSLARTSGKTGELFFGEGSRLTVL.

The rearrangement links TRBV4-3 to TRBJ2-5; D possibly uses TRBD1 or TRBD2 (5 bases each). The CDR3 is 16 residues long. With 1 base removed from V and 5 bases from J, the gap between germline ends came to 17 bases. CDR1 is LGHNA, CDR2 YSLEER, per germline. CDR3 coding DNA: TGCGCCAGCAGCCAAGGGTTTCTCGGGGCCGCGGAGACCCAGTACTTC. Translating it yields CASSQGFLGAAETQYF.

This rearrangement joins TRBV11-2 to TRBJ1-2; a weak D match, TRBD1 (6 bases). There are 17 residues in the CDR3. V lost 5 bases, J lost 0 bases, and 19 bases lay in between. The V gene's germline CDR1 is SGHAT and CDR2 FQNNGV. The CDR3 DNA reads TGTGCCAGCAGCCCGAGGGCGGTGACAGGAGCTAACTATGGCTACACCTTC. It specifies CASSPRAVTGANYGYTF.

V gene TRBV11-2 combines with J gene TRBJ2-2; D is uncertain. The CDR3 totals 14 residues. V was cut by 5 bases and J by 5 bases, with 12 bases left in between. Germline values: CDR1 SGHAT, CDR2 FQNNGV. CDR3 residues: CASSPPSYTGELFF. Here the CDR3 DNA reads TGTGCCAGCAGCCCCCCGTCGTATACCGGGGAGCTGTTTTTT. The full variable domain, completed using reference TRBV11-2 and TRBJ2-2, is EAGVAQSPRYKIIEKRQSVAFWCNPISGHATLYWYQQILGQGPKLLIQFQNNGVVDDSQLPKDRFSAERLKGVDSTLKIQPAKLEDSAVYLCASSPPSYTGELFFGEGSRLTVL.

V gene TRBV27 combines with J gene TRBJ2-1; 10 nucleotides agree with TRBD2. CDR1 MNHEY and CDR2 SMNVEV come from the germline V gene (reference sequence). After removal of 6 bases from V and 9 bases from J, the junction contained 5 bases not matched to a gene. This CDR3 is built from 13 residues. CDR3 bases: TGTGCCAGCAGACCGGGACTAGCGATTGAGCAGTTCTTC. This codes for CASRPGLAIEQFF.

Written as DNA, the CDR3 is TGTGCCAGCAGCTTAGCGGGAGTTATGGGAAATGAGCAGTTCTTC. It codes for CASSLAGVMGNEQFF. The chain couples TRBV7-3 to TRBJ2-1, with 7 bases that match TRBD2. Germline CDR1 SGHTA, CDR2 FQGTGA. This CDR3 spans 15 amino acids. V lost 2 bases and J lost 7; bases outside the gene matches: 8.

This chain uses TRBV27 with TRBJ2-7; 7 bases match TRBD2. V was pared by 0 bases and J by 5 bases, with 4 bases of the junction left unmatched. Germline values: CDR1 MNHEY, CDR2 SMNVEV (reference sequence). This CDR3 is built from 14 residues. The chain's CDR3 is CASSLSWAGDEQYF. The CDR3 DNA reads TGTGCCAGCAGTTTATCGTGGGCGGGGGACGAGCAGTACTTC.

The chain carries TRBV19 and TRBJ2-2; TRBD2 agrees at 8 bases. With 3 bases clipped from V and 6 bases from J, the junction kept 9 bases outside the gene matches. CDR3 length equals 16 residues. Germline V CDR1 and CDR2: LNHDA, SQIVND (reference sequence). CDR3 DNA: TGTGCCAGTAGTATCTTGCCGGGGGGGGTCGCCGGGGAGCTGTTTTTT. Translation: CASSILPGGVAGELFF.

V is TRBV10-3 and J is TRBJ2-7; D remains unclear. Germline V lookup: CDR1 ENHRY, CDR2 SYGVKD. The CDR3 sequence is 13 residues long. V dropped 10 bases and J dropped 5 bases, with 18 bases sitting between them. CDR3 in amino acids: CATKSPSVDEQYF. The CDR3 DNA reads TGTGCCACCAAATCGCCCAGTGTCGACGAGCAGTACTTC.

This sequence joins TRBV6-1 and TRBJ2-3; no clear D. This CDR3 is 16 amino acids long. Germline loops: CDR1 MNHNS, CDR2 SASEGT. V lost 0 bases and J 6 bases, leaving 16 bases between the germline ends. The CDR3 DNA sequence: TGTGCCAGCAGTGAAGCGGAAGTATATGGGAAGGATACGCAGTATTTT. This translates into CASSEAEVYGKDTQYF.

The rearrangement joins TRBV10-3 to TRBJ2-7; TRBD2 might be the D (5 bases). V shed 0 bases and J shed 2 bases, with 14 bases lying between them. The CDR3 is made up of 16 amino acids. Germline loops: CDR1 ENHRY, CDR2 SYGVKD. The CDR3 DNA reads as TGTGCCATCAGTGAGTCCCACCTCGGACTTACCTACGAGCAGTACTTC. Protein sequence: CAISESHLGLTYEQYF.

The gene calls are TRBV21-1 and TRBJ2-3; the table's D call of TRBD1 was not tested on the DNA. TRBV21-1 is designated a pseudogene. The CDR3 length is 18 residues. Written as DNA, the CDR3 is TGTGCCAGCAGCACTAAGGGCCGGGACAGGGCGCCGACAGATACGCAGTATTTT. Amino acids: CASSTKGRDRAPTDTQYF.

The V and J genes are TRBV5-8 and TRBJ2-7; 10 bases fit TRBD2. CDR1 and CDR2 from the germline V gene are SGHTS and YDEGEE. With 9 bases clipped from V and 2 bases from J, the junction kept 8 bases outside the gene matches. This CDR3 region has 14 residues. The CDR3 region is CANSWSGRAYEQYF. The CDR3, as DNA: TGTGCCAACAGTTGGAGCGGGAGGGCCTACGAGCAGTACTTC.